The rows below give T cell receptor beta chains drawn from one sample of a study of breast tumors, draining lymph nodes, adjacent tissues. TCRdb redid the calling of the multiplex PCR reads with MiXCR, one entry per CDR3 protein. The sample lists approximately 130,000 distinct CDR3 sequences, about 20% occurring once. The sequenced sample was axillary lymph node tissue. Every receptor here comes from a female donor with breast cancer. Some clones in this sample may be carry-over from other donors' samples. CDR3s include the opening cysteine and the closing phenylalanine or tryptophan. Each record gives: clone size, J gene, V gene, D gene, CDR3 protein, CDR3 DNA. D genes are given only for firm matches. Some rows mark clone size as missing; the rest say once, few, many or name a class of expanded clone.

few	TRBJ2-1	TRBV14	TRBD2	CASSQDLIAGGGSYNEQFF	TGTGCCAGCAGCCAAGATCTTATCGCGGGAGGTGGCTCCTACAATGAGCAGTTTTTC
few	TRBJ1-4	TRBV11-2	TRBD1	CASSLAPATGVKEKLFF	TGTGCCAGCAGCTTAGCGCCCGCGACAGGGGTTAAGGAAAAACTGTTTTTT
many	TRBJ2-5	TRBV9	.	CASSVGPGQETQYF	TGTGCCAGCAGCGTGGGACCAGGGCAAGAGACCCAGTACTTC
many	TRBJ2-1	TRBV20-1	TRBD2	CSARDSGRARMDNEQFF	TGCAGTGCTAGAGATAGCGGGAGGGCCCGGATGGACAATGAGCAGTTCTTC
many	TRBJ2-7	TRBV2	.	CASSLRSYEQYF	TGTGCCAGCAGTCTCCGGAGCTACGAGCAGTACTTC
few	TRBJ2-3	TRBV3-1	TRBD2	CASSQFLAGGLVSDTQYF	TGTGCCAGCAGCCAATTTCTAGCGGGAGGGCTGGTTTCCGATACGCAGTATTTT
many	TRBJ2-3	TRBV20-1	TRBD2	CSATRLAGTQYF	TGCAGTGCCACACGACTAGCTGGTACGCAGTATTTT
few	TRBJ2-7	TRBV25-1	TRBD1	CASRESGTAYEQYF	TGTGCCAGCAGGGAATCCGGGACAGCCTACGAGCAGTACTTC
many	TRBJ1-2	TRBV19	TRBD1	CASSQTGVYGYTF	TGTGCCAGTAGCCAGACAGGGGTCTATGGCTACACCTTC
many	TRBJ1-2	TRBV6-5	TRBD1	CASSKRPPGQGNYGYTF	TGTGCCAGCAGTAAGAGACCCCCGGGACAGGGGAACTATGGCTACACCTTC
many	TRBJ2-3	TRBV18	TRBD1	CASSPLSGGVGDTQYF	TGTGCCAGCTCACCCTTATCAGGGGGAGTGGGAGATACGCAGTATTTT
many	TRBJ2-3	TRBV24-1	.	CATSDLTPDTQYF	TGTGCCACCAGTGACTTGACACCGGATACGCAGTATTTT
many	TRBJ2-1	TRBV10-3	TRBD2	CAIKPDGTSRLTYNEQFF	TGTGCCATCAAACCGGATGGGACTAGCCGACTCACATACAATGAGCAGTTCTTC
many	TRBJ1-2	TRBV7-9	.	CASSLRDGGGYTF	TGTGCCAGCAGCCTCCGGGACGGGGGTGGCTACACCTTC
many	TRBJ2-5	TRBV20-1	.	CSARSETQYF	TGCAGTGCTAGGTCAGAGACCCAGTACTTC
.	TRBJ2-1	TRBV27	TRBD2	CASSSGTSGRSSYSEQFF	TGCGCCAGCAGTTCCGGGACTAGCGGGAGGAGCTCCTACAGTGAGCAGTTCTTC
many	TRBJ1-5	TRBV7-2	.	CASSLYGQINQPQHF	TGTGCCAGCAGCTTGTACGGACAGATCAATCAGCCCCAGCATTTT
many	TRBJ2-7	TRBV3-1	TRBD2	CASSQGLAGGYEQYF	TGTGCCAGCAGCCAGGGACTAGCGGGAGGCTACGAGCAGTACTTC
many	TRBJ2-1	TRBV20-1	TRBD2	CSLLAADNEQFF	TGCAGCCTTCTAGCGGCCGACAATGAGCAGTTCTTC
many	TRBJ1-3	TRBV5-1	TRBD1	CASSLTGAGNTIYF	TGCGCCAGCAGCCTGACAGGGGCAGGAAACACCATATATTTT